This T cell receptor (beta chain) was profiled in a study of T cells in Graves' hyperthyroidism and ophthalmopathy. Study in general: Peripheral blood collection took place at initial diagnosis, before any treatment.

Clinical symptoms, serum thyroxine and TRAb, thyroid ultrasound and orbital computed tomography together formed the diagnostic basis. There were TCR beta CDR3 regions amplified from RNA transcripts. HTBI primers were the set used in a first-round RT-PCR of the TCR CDR3. TCRdb recomputed calls from the multiplex PCR reads with MiXCR, one row per CDR3 protein. The repertoire includes about 640,000 distinct CDR3 sequences, roughly 15% of them detected once, and under 15% sits in the top ten. The clonotype comes from a woman aged 45-59 years with Graves' ophthalmopathy. Sequencing input: blood.

CDR3 region: CASSSTATKETQYF. Here the CDR3 DNA reads TGCGCCAGCAGCTCGACAGCAACCAAAGAGACCCAGTACTTC. The V and J genes are TRBV5-1 and TRBJ2-5; a possible D gene is TRBD1 (5 bases). V dropped 3 bases and J dropped 3 bases, with 12 bases sitting between them. This CDR3 spans 14 amino acids. CDR1 SGHRS and CDR2 YFSETQ come from the germline V gene.